This entry lists 21 T cell receptor beta chains sequenced from one sample in a study of blood T cell repertoires in COVID-19. Profiled with immunoSEQ multiplex PCR; TCRdb holds only in-frame clones, not every one. The repertoire consists of around 140,000 clones, with 84% occurring once and the leading ten covering roughly 10%. Sequences were obtained from peripheral blood. The receptors originated from a man in his fifties or sixties with active or convalescent COVID-19.

This rearrangement joins TRBV7-2 to TRBJ1-2; no clear D gene. This CDR3 spans 15 amino acids. V was clipped by 2 bases and J by 8 bases, with 18 bases between them. Per germline, CDR1 SGHTA and CDR2 FQGNSA. In nucleotides, the CDR3 is TGTGCCAGCAGCTTACACCCCCAAGCGGGCTACGGCTACACCTTC. It translates to CASSLHPQAGYGYTF. The complete variable domain, with remaining parts taken from reference TRBV7-2 and TRBJ1-2, reads GAGVSQSPSNKVTEKGKDVELRCDPISGHTALYWYRQSLGQGLEFLIYFQGNSAPDKSGLPSDRFSAERTGGSVSTLTIQRTQQEDSAVYLCASSLHPQAGYGYTFGSGTRLTVV.

The chain combines TRBV7-7 with TRBJ2-1; 9 bases are shared with TRBD2. The germline V gene encodes CDR1 SSHAT and CDR2 FNYEAQ (reference sequence). The CDR3 has 16 amino acids. Trimming removed 3 bases from V and 7 bases from J; junction bases left unmatched: 10. In DNA, the CDR3 is TGTGCCAGCAGCTTGGGCGTGGCTAGCGGGAAAAATGAGCAGTTCTTC. The encoded protein is CASSLGVASGKNEQFF.

V and J are TRBV19 and TRBJ2-3; perhaps TRBD2 as D (5 bases). This CDR3 is 12 amino acids long. Trimming removed 7 bases from V and 4 bases from J, with 9 bases in between. Germline loops: CDR1 LNHDA, CDR2 SQIVND (reference sequence). The CDR3 protein is CASKEVADTQYF. The CDR3 DNA reads TGTGCCAGTAAGGAGGTTGCAGATACGCAGTATTTT.

The rearrangement uses TRBV5-1 and TRBJ2-7; TRBD1 matches 11 bases. V shed 3 bases, J shed 3 bases, and the junction held 2 bases outside the gene matches. Germline values: CDR1 SGHRS, CDR2 YFSETQ. The CDR3 consists of 14 residues. The CDR3 bases are TGCGCCAGCAGCTCGGGGACAGGGGGCTACGAGCAGTACGTC. This encodes CASSSGTGGYEQYV.

V and J are TRBV7-2 and TRBJ2-5; D possibly corresponds to TRBD1 (5 bases). V lost 2 bases to trimming and J lost 1 base, with 8 bases between them. The CDR3 loop spans 14 amino acids. Germline V gene data show CDR1 as SGHTA and CDR2 as FQGNSA. CDR3 loop: CASSLPQVQETQYF. The CDR3 DNA is TGTGCCAGCAGCTTACCACAGGTCCAAGAGACCCAGTACTTC.

V and J are TRBV5-4 and TRBJ2-3, with D maybe TRBD2 (7 bases). Trimming left V 0 bases short and J 1 base short, with 12 bases between. CDR3 length: 16 amino acids. Germline CDR1 reads SGHNT; CDR2 reads YYREEE (reference sequence). The CDR3 region is CASSLGGGARTDTQYF. For the CDR3, the DNA is TGTGCCAGCAGCTTGGGTGGGGGGGCCCGCACAGATACGCAGTATTTT.

This chain links TRBV28 with TRBJ2-7; 10 bases match TRBD1. V trimming: 6 bases; J trimming: 6 bases; junction bases outside the gene matches: 8. Germline CDR1 and CDR2: MDHEN and SYDVKM. The CDR3 covers 14 residues. The CDR3 DNA follows: TGTGCCAGCAGGACAGGGGGCGTAGAGGGCGAGCAGTACGTC. Its translation is CASRTGGVEGEQYV.

J is TRBJ1-5 and V is TRBV7-2, with TRBD1 matching over 11 bases. CDR1 and CDR2 (germline): SGHTA, FQGNSA. The V and J ends lost 3 bases and 6 bases, in that order; junction bases with no gene match: 1. CDR3 length: 14 amino acids. The CDR3 reads CASSFGTGGQPQHF. The CDR3 nucleotides are TGTGCCAGCAGCTTTGGGACAGGGGGTCAGCCCCAGCATTTT. The entire variable domain, with the rest obtained from reference TRBV7-2 and TRBJ1-5, is as follows: GAGVSQSPSNKVTEKGKDVELRCDPISGHTALYWYRQSLGQGLEFLIYFQGNSAPDKSGLPSDRFSAERTGGSVSTLTIQRTQQEDSAVYLCASSFGTGGQPQHFGDGTRLSIL.

The gene calls are TRBV11-2 and TRBJ2-3; maybe TRBD2 (6 bases). With 5 bases removed from V and 3 bases from J, the gap between germline ends came to 18 bases. CDR1 is SGHAT, CDR2 FQNNGV, per germline. CDR3 length: 16 amino acids. The CDR3 DNA is TGTGCCAGCAGCGTCGGGACTTGGATTGCAACAGATACGCAGTATTTT. It encodes CASSVGTWIATDTQYF.

This rearrangement joins TRBV10-3 to TRBJ2-7, with 10 positions matching TRBD2. Germline values: CDR1 ENHRY, CDR2 SYGVKD. Trimming cost V 5 bases and J 6 bases; bases outside gene matches: 4. This CDR3 is 13 amino acids long. CDR3 amino acids: CAISPASGSEQYV. The DNA for the CDR3 is TGTGCCATCAGTCCGGCTAGCGGGAGCGAGCAGTACGTC.

The V gene is TRBV6-5, the J gene TRBJ1-1; a weak D match, TRBD1 (6 bases). The CDR3 consists of 14 residues. Trimming left V 2 bases short and J 2 bases short, with 9 bases between. CDR1 is MNHEY, CDR2 SVGAGI, per germline. DNA of the CDR3: TGTGCCAGCAGTTACGGGGGCGCAAACACTGAAGCTTTCTTT. Translating gives CASSYGGANTEAFF.

This clone has just a few counts. The chain joins TRBV7-2 to TRBJ2-7; TRBD1 matches at 7 bases. Looked up from germline, CDR1 is SGHTA and CDR2 is FQGNSA. CDR3 length: 15 residues. The trim removed 2 bases at V and 3 bases at J, leaving 7 bases unmatched. CDR3 sequence: CASSLRAGTDYEQYF. For the CDR3, the DNA is TGTGCCAGCAGCTTACGCGCTGGGACAGACTACGAGCAGTACTTC.

The sample holds one count of this clone. The chain joins TRBV4-1 to TRBJ2-5; 10 positions agree with TRBD2. The CDR3 runs to 14 residues. Per the germline V gene, CDR1 is MGHRA and CDR2 is YSYEKL. Losses at the gene ends were 4 bases for V and 4 bases for J; bases not matched to a gene: 3. The CDR3 region has the DNA TGCGCCAGCAGCCCCACTAGCGGGGTAGAGACCCAGTACTTC. Translated: CASSPTSGVETQYF.

The V and J genes are TRBV19 and TRBJ1-4; possible D gene TRBD1, 6 bases. The V end was cut by 5 bases, the J end by 7 bases, with 17 bases between. The germline CDR1 and CDR2 sequences are LNHDA and SQIVND (reference sequence). The CDR3 totals 15 residues. The CDR3 sequence: CASSPTGTTIEKLFF. Here the CDR3 DNA reads TGTGCCAGTAGTCCGACCGGGACAACGATTGAAAAACTGTTTTTT.

The chain has TRBV6-2 or TRBV6-3 and TRBJ1-1; D gene unclear. This CDR3 comprises 13 residues. V lost 5 bases to trimming and J lost 0 bases, with 7 bases between them. Per germline, CDR1 MNHEY and CDR2 SVGEGT. The CDR3 sequence: CASSDTMNTEAFF. In DNA form, the CDR3 reads TGTGCCAGCAGTGACACCATGAACACTGAAGCTTTCTTT.

V and J are TRBV5-1 and TRBJ2-5; 10 bases match TRBD1. J gave up 0 bases and V 7 bases, and 6 bases lay outside the gene matches. CDR3 length: 15 residues. The germline gives CDR1 SGHRS, CDR2 YFSETQ. The CDR3 spells CASVRDRGDQETQYF. The CDR3 bases are TGCGCCAGCGTCCGGGACAGGGGAGACCAAGAGACCCAGTACTTC. The complete variable domain, with remaining parts taken from reference TRBV5-1 and TRBJ2-5, reads KAGVTQTPRYLIKTRGQQVTLSCSPISGHRSVSWYQQTPGQGLQFLFEYFSETQRNKGNFPGRFSGRQFSNSRSEMNVSTLELGDSALYLCASVRDRGDQETQYFGPGTRLLVL.

This clone turned up a few times. The chain links TRBV30 to TRBJ2-2, with 7 nucleotides matching TRBD1. Per the germline V gene, CDR1 is GTSNPN and CDR2 is SVGIG (reference sequence). The CDR3 has 14 residues. V gave up 5 bases and J gave up 5 bases; unmatched junction bases: 8. CDR3 sequence (DNA): TGTGCCTGGTCGTCAGGGGGTGGGACCGGGGAGCTGTTTTTT. This translates into CAWSSGGGTGELFF.

The CDR3 DNA sequence: TGTGCCAGCAGCCCGGGACTAGCGGGGGGACCAAGGGGGCAGTACTTC. Its protein is CASSPGLAGGPRGQYF. This chain joins TRBV3-1 (or the pseudogene TRBV3-2) and TRBJ2-7; TRBD2 matches at 15 bases. The J segment lost 9 bases and the V segment lost 4 bases, leaving 10 bases of the junction unmatched. This CDR3 has 16 amino acids. Per the germline V gene, CDR1 is LGHDT and CDR2 is YNNKEL (reference sequence).

CDR3 sequence: CASSQFHGTAAGELFF. In DNA form, the CDR3 reads TGCGCCAGCAGCCAATTTCATGGGACAGCGGCCGGGGAGCTGTTTTTT. This chain uses TRBV4-1 with TRBJ2-2; 7 nucleotides agree with TRBD1. This CDR3 spans 16 amino acids. The germline V gene has CDR1 MGHRA and CDR2 YSYEKL. Trimming at V came to 2 bases and at J to 6 bases, leaving 9 bases not matched to a gene.

In DNA form, the CDR3 reads TGTGCCAGCAGCCTGGGACTGAGACAGGGAACCTACGAGCAGTACTTC. Amino acid sequence: CASSLGLRQGTYEQYF. The V gene is TRBV7-6, the J gene TRBJ2-7; TRBD1 might be the D (7 bases). Germline CDR1 is SGHVS and CDR2 is FNYEAQ. The CDR3 has 16 amino acids. V was clipped by 5 bases and J by 2 bases, with 19 bases between them.

This clone was seen a handful of times. The CDR3: CASSPQRRGVGYGYTF. CDR3 DNA: TGTGCCAGCAGCCCCCAGCGACGGGGGGTTGGCTATGGCTACACCTTC. The chain couples TRBV7-2 to TRBJ1-2, with a weak D call TRBD1 (5 bases). This CDR3 has 16 amino acids. Trimming removed 5 bases at V and 4 bases at J, with 20 bases between. In germline, CDR1 is SGHTA, CDR2 FQGNSA.